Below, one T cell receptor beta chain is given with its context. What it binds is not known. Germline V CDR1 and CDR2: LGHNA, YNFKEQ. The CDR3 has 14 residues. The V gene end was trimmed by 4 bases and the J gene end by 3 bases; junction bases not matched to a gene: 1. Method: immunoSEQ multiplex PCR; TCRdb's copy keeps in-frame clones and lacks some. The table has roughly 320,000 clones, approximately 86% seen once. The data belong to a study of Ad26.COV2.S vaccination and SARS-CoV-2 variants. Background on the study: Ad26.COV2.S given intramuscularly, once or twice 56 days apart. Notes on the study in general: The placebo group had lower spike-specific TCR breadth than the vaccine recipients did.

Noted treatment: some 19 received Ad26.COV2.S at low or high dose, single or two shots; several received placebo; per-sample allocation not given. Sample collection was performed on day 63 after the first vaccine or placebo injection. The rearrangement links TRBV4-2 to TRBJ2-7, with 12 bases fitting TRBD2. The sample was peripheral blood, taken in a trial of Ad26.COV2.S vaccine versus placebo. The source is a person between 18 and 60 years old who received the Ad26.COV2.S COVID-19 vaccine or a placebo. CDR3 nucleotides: TGTGCCAGCAGCCCACTAGCGGGGGGCTACGAGCAGTACTTC. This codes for CASSPLAGGYEQYF.